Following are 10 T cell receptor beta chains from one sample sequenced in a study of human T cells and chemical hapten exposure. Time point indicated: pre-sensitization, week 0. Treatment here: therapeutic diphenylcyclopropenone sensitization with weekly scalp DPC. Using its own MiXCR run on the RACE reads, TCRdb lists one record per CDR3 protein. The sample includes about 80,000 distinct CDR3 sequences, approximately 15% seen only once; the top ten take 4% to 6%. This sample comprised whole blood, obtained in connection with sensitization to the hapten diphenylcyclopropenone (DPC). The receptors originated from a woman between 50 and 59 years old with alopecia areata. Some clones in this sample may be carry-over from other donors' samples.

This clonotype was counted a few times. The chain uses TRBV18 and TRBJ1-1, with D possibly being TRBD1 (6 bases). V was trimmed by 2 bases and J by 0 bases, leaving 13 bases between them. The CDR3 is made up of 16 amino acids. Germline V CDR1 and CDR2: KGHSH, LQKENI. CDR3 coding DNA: TGTGCCAGCTCACCATCCCTTGGGACAATGAACACTGAAGCTTTCTTT. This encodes CASSPSLGTMNTEAFF.

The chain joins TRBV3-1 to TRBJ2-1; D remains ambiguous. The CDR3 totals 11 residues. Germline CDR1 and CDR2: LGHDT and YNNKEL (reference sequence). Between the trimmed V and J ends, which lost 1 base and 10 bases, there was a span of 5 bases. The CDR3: CASSQAGEQFF. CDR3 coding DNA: TGTGCCAGCAGCCAAGCCGGGGAGCAGTTCTTC.

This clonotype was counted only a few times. CDR3 nucleotides: TGTGCCAGCAGCTGGGGACAGATACTGACCCAGTACTTC. Translating gives CASSWGQILTQYF. This chain connects TRBV5-8 to TRBJ2-5; TRBD1 matches at 7 bases. Germline CDR1 is SGHTS and CDR2 is YDEGEE. Losses at the gene ends were 3 bases for V and 7 bases for J; bases not matched to a gene: 6. The CDR3 has 13 residues.

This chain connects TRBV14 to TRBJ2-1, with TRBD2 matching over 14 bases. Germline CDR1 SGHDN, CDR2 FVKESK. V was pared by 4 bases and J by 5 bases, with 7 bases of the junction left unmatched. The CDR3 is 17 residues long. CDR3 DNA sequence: TGTGCCAGCAGCCCCAGACTAGCGGGAGGGTTAGACAATGAGCAGTTCTTC. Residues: CASSPRLAGGLDNEQFF. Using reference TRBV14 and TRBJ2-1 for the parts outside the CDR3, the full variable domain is EAGVTQFPSHSVIEKGQTVTLRCDPISGHDNLYWYRRVMGKEIKFLLHFVKESKQDESGMPNNRFLAERTGGTYSTLKVQPAELEDSGVYFCASSPRLAGGLDNEQFFGPGTRLTVL.

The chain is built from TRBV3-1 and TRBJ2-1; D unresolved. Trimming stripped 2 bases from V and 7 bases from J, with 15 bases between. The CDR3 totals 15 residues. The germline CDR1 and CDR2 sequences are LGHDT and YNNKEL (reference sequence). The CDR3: CASSQMLGGVNEQFF. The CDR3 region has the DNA TGTGCCAGCAGCCAAATGCTGGGTGGGGTGAATGAGCAGTTCTTC.

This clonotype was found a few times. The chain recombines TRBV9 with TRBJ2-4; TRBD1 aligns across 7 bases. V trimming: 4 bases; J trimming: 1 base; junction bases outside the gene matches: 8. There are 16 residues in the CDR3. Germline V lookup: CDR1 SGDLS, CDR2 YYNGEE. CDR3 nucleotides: TGTGCCAGCAGCCCCACAGGGGCGTCGGCCAAAAACATTCAGTACTTC. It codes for CASSPTGASAKNIQYF.

The CDR3 is CASSQFPRSGANVLTF. DNA for the CDR3: TGTGCCAGCAGCCAGTTCCCGAGATCTGGGGCCAACGTCCTGACTTTC. V is TRBV4-2 and J is TRBJ2-6; D uncertain. Per the germline V gene, CDR1 is LGHNA and CDR2 is YNFKEQ. Trimming pared 3 bases from V and 1 base from J, leaving 10 bases between. This CDR3 is built from 16 residues.

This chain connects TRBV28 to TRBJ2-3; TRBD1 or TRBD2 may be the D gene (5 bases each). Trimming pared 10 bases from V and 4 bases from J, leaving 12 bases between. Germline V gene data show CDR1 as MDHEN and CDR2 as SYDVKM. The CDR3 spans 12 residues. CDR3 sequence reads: CATGPLADTQYF. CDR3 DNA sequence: TGTGCCACGGGACCACTCGCAGATACGCAGTATTTT.

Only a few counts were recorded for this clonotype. Here the CDR3 DNA reads TGCGCCAGCAGCCAAGATACATCATCCTCTGGAAACACCATATATTTT. This codes for CASSQDTSSSGNTIYF. The V gene is TRBV4-3, the J gene TRBJ1-3; D is undetermined. Germline CDR1 is LGHNA and CDR2 is YSLEER. The CDR3 loop spans 16 amino acids. The V gene lost 0 bases and the J gene lost 0 bases, with 9 bases spanning the gap.

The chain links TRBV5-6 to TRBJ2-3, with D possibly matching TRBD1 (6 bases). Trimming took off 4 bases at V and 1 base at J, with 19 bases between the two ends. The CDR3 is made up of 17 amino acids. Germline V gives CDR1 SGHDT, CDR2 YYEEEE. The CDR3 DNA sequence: TGTGCCAGCAGCCCCGTCGGGCAGGGGTCTCGCACAGATACGCAGTATTTT. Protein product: CASSPVGQGSRTDTQYF.